One and the same sample provided the 10 T cell receptor beta chains below, sequenced in a study of T cells in Graves' hyperthyroidism and ophthalmopathy. Template material for amplifying TCR beta CDR3 regions consisted of RNA transcripts. First-round RT-PCR of the TCR CDR3 relied on the HTBI primer set. TCRdb passed the multiplex PCR reads through MiXCR, listing each CDR3 protein once. The sample records fewer than 650,000 distinct CDR3 sequences, roughly 45% being singletons. The sequenced sample consisted of peripheral blood or thyroid tissue (not recorded which). All receptors come from an adult woman with Graves' disease, either hyperthyroidism or ophthalmopathy (not recorded which).

There are many counts of this clonotype. A read error may account for a junction end that differs from germline. The J gene is TRBJ1-1, the V gene TRBV5-1, with D possibly matching TRBD1 (6 bases). CDR3 length: 14 residues. Germline lookup yields CDR1 SGHRS and CDR2 YFSETQ. CDR3 nucleotides: TGCGCCAGCACGGATGGACAGCCGAACGCTGAAGCTTTCTTT. It is translated as CASTDGQPNAEAFF.

The chain joins TRBV11-1 to TRBJ2-2; D unclear. The CDR3 runs 15 residues. In germline, CDR1 is SGHAT, CDR2 FQDESV (reference sequence). The germline V and J ends were trimmed by 6 bases and 0 bases, with 11 bases remaining between them. The CDR3 sequence: CASSLMTANTGELFF. Here the CDR3 DNA reads TGTGCCAGCAGTTTGATGACCGCGAACACCGGGGAGCTGTTTTTT.

The V and J genes are TRBV7-8 and TRBJ2-2, with 10 bases aligning to TRBD1. The germline V gene encodes CDR1 SGHVS and CDR2 FQNEAQ. Trimming took 4 bases from V and 6 from J; bases not matched to a gene: 5. CDR3 size: 15 residues. The CDR3 here is CASSSRTGGAGELFF. For the CDR3, the DNA is TGTGCCAGCAGCTCGAGGACAGGGGGAGCCGGGGAGCTGTTTTTT.

The rearrangement joins TRBV5-4 to TRBJ1-1; no firm D call. The germline V gene encodes CDR1 SGHNT and CDR2 YYREEE (reference sequence). Trimming took off 0 bases at V and 0 bases at J, with 9 bases between the two ends. The CDR3 has 15 amino acids. The CDR3 DNA reads as TGTGCCAGCAGCTTGGATCTGGGTATGAACACTGAAGCTTTCTTT. It encodes CASSLDLGMNTEAFF. Full variable domain (remainder filled in from reference TRBV5-4 and TRBJ1-1): ETGVTQSPTHLIKTRGQQVTLRCSSQSGHNTVSWYQQALGQGPQFIFQYYREEENGRGNFPPRFSGLQFPNYSSELNVNALELDDSALYLCASSLDLGMNTEAFFGQGTRLTVV.

This clonotype was counted between two and nine times. The chain links TRBV9 to TRBJ1-4; D is undetermined. CDR3 size: 14 residues. V shed 0 bases and J shed 1 base, with 4 bases lying between them. CDR1 is SGDLS and CDR2 is YYNGEE in the germline V gene. The CDR3 DNA reads as TGTGCCAGCAGCGTAGGAGGAACTAATGAAAAACTGTTTTTT. Protein product: CASSVGGTNEKLFF.

This clonotype has a count of ten or more. The chain recombines TRBV29-1 with TRBJ2-7; 8 positions match TRBD1. Germline CDR1 SQVTM, CDR2 ANQGSEA. Trimming removed 7 bases from V and 4 bases from J; junction bases left unmatched: 6. The CDR3 consists of 12 residues. The CDR3 bases are TGCAGCGCAACCCGGACAGGGTACGAGCAGTACTTC. It encodes CSATRTGYEQYF.

A remark on this clonotype: The conserved phenylalanine or tryptophan normally closing the CDR3 is absent here, so this likely arose from a read error. This rearrangement joins TRBV7-7 to TRBJ1-5; 9 nucleotides line up with TRBD1. The V gene's germline CDR1 is SSHAT and CDR2 FNYEAQ (reference sequence). The CDR3 loop spans 13 amino acids. CDR3 nucleotide sequence: TGTGCTAGCAGCTGGGACAGGGAGGGACCCCAGCATTCT. Protein: CASSWDREGPQHS.

This chain links TRBV10-3 with TRBJ1-1, with TRBD1 matching over 11 bases. V shed 5 bases, J shed 10 bases, and the junction held 12 bases outside the gene matches. The CDR3 extends over 15 amino acids. Germline values: CDR1 ENHRY, CDR2 SYGVKD. The CDR3 here is CAISPSGTGGLRAFF. The CDR3 DNA is TGTGCCATCAGTCCCTCAGGGACAGGGGGACTCAGAGCTTTCTTT.

This clonotype has ten or more counts. This chain links TRBV24-1 with TRBJ2-7; the D gene is possibly TRBD2 (5 bases). The V gene's germline CDR1 is KGHDR and CDR2 SFDVKD. The V and J ends lost 3 bases and 4 bases respectively, with 12 bases between them. The CDR3 contains 14 residues. The CDR3 reads CATSDPGISYEQYF. The DNA of the CDR3 is TGTGCCACCAGTGATCCCGGGATAAGTTACGAGCAGTACTTC.

J is TRBJ2-5 and V is TRBV11-1; 12 nucleotides agree with TRBD2. Germline loops: CDR1 SGHAT, CDR2 FQDESV (reference sequence). The CDR3 has 16 amino acids. V lost 5 bases, J lost 11 bases, and 15 bases stayed unmatched. The CDR3 sequence is CASSVSSGRAQDTQYF. CDR3 in DNA: TGTGCCAGCAGCGTCTCTAGCGGGAGGGCGCAAGATACGCAGTACTTC.